The rows below give T cell receptor beta chains drawn from one sample of a study of blood T cell repertoires in COVID-19. Clones were sequenced by immunoSEQ multiplex PCR, and TCRdb holds only the in-frame ones, with some missing. This sample carries approximately 220,000 clones, around four fifths of them seen once, and the ten largest clones take around 5.5%. The sequencing sample was made of peripheral blood. Every receptor here comes from a woman aged 55-75 years who had recovered from COVID-19. Each CDR3 is given with its conserved first and last residue. Fields, in order: V gene, J gene, D gene, clone size, CDR3 protein, CDR3 DNA. The D gene is left open where the match is weak. Size is stated for part of the rows, as once, few or many counts, or as a class when the clone is expanded.

TRBV5-1,TRBJ1-2,NA,NA,CASKGGTLYGYTF,TGCGCCAGCAAGGGGGGGACTCTCTATGGCTACACCTTC
TRBV7-2,TRBJ1-5,TRBD1,once,CASSRDRGLNQPQHF,TGTGCCAGCAGCCGGGACAGGGGACTTAATCAGCCCCAGCATTTT
TRBV7-6,TRBJ2-3,TRBD1,NA,CASSYRGLIRTDTQYF,TGTGCCAGCAGCTACAGGGGGCTCATACGGACAGATACGCAGTATTTT
TRBV2,TRBJ2-1,TRBD1,NA,CASEQGSAEQFF,TGTGCCAGCGAACAGGGGTCGGCTGAGCAGTTCTTC
TRBV12-3/TRBV12-4,TRBJ1-4,TRBD1,NA,CASRGRGREKLFF,TGTGCCAGCAGGGGCAGGGGGCGTGAAAAACTGTTTTTT
TRBV6-2/TRBV6-3,TRBJ1-1,NA,NA,CASSYSSTEAFF,TGTGCCAGCAGTTACAGTAGTACTGAAGCTTTCTTT
TRBV19,TRBJ1-2,NA,NA,CASSMMDSGYTF,TGTGCCAGTAGTATGATGGACAGTGGCTACACCTTC
TRBV3-1/TRBV3-2,TRBJ1-1,TRBD1,NA,CASSRPGTGGNTEAFF,TGTGCCAGCAGCCGTCCCGGGACAGGGGGGAACACTGAAGCTTTCTTT
TRBV7-2,TRBJ2-2,NA,once,CASSWDTNTGELFF,TGTGCCAGCAGTTGGGACACGAACACCGGGGAGCTGTTTTTT
TRBV3-1/TRBV3-2,TRBJ2-3,TRBD2,NA,CASSLSGGSSDTQYF,TGTGCCAGCAGCCTCTCCGGGGGGTCCTCAGATACGCAGTATTTT
TRBV11-2,TRBJ1-1,TRBD1,NA,CASSLGQGVYTEAFF,TGTGCCAGCAGCTTAGGACAGGGTGTGTACACTGAAGCTTTCTTT
TRBV7-6,TRBJ1-3,NA,NA,CASSADSWGNTIYF,TGTGCCAGCAGCGCGGATTCGTGGGGAAACACCATATATTTT
TRBV3-1/TRBV3-2,TRBJ1-3,NA,NA,CASSLDTTGNTIYF,TGTGCCAGCAGTTTGGACACCACTGGAAACACCATATATTTT
TRBV6-5,TRBJ1-2,NA,NA,CASTNWGSYGYTF,TGTGCCAGCACCAACTGGGGCTCCTATGGCTACACCTTC
TRBV7-8,TRBJ1-3,TRBD1,many,CASRPDRVVNTIYF,TGTGCCAGCAGACCCGACAGGGTCGTAAACACCATATATTTT
TRBV7-8,TRBJ2-7,NA,NA,CASSFALPYEQYF,TGTGCCAGCAGCTTTGCCCTACCCTACGAGCAGTACTTC
TRBV6-4,TRBJ1-2,TRBD1,NA,CASSDSRGPSNPYGYTF,TGTGCCAGCAGTGACTCAAGGGGGCCATCAAACCCCTATGGCTACACCTTC
TRBV28,TRBJ2-7,TRBD2,NA,CASSRTSGVYEQYF,TGTGCCAGCAGTCGGACTAGCGGGGTATACGAGCAGTACTTC
TRBV2,TRBJ1-5,NA,NA,CASSEAEWYGNQPQHF,TGTGCCAGCAGTGAAGCAGAGTGGTACGGCAATCAGCCCCAGCATTTT
TRBV11-2,TRBJ2-3,NA,NA,CASSRRRDTDTQYF,TGTGCCAGCAGCCGACGGAGGGATACAGATACGCAGTATTTT
TRBV5-1,TRBJ1-5,NA,NA,CASSWGGQSGQPQHF,TGCGCCAGCAGCTGGGGTGGACAGTCTGGTCAGCCCCAGCATTTT
TRBV5-6,TRBJ1-1,NA,NA,CASSIIDRAEAFF,TGTGCCAGCAGCATTATTGACAGAGCTGAAGCTTTCTTT
TRBV5-6,TRBJ1-1,NA,NA,CASSLDRRTLPGTEAFF,TGTGCCAGCAGCCTCGACAGGAGGACCCTCCCGGGCACTGAAGCTTTCTTT
TRBV14,TRBJ2-3,TRBD2,NA,CASSYTSGGPTDTQYF,TGTGCCAGCAGTTATACTAGCGGGGGGCCCACAGATACGCAGTATTTT
TRBV27,TRBJ2-1,TRBD2,NA,CASTERGSYNEQFF,TGTGCCAGCACCGAGCGGGGCTCCTACAATGAGCAGTTCTTC
TRBV6-2/TRBV6-3,TRBJ2-2,NA,few,CASSPTRTGELFF,TGTGCCAGCAGTCCGACTAGGACCGGGGAGCTGTTTTTT
TRBV5-4,TRBJ2-2,TRBD2,NA,CASSILAGGRTGELFF,TGTGCCAGCAGCATACTAGCGGGGGGGCGTACCGGGGAGCTGTTTTTT
TRBV2,TRBJ2-2,TRBD2,NA,CASSVGRGETGELFF,TGTGCCAGCAGTGTGGGTCGGGGGGAAACCGGGGAGCTGTTTTTT
TRBV10-2,TRBJ1-2,NA,NA,CASSGFRVIEYGYTF,TGCGCCAGCAGTGGTTTCAGGGTAATTGAATATGGCTACACCTTC
TRBV6-5,TRBJ2-1,TRBD1,NA,CASSYSGQGWNEQFF,TGTGCCAGCAGTTACTCCGGACAGGGTTGGAATGAGCAGTTCTTC
TRBV19,TRBJ1-3,NA,few,CASSKTEAGGNTIYF,TGTGCCAGTAGTAAGACAGAAGCTGGCGGAAACACCATATATTTT
TRBV9,TRBJ2-5,TRBD2,once,CASSVTSGIETQYF,TGTGCCAGCAGCGTTACTAGCGGGATAGAGACCCAGTACTTC
TRBV2,TRBJ1-2,NA,NA,CAIGQTVYGYTF,TGTGCCATCGGACAGACGGTATATGGCTACACCTTC
TRBV7-3,TRBJ1-6,NA,NA,CASSLQAGSPLHF,TGTGCCAGCAGCTTACAGGCGGGATCACCCCTCCACTTT
TRBV7-8,TRBJ1-5,NA,many,CASSLIARGGMGQPQHF,TGTGCCAGCAGCTTAATCGCGCGCGGGGGGATGGGTCAGCCCCAGCATTTT
TRBV2,TRBJ1-1,NA,once,CASSDAGNTEAFF,TGTGCCAGCAGTGACGCGGGGAACACTGAAGCTTTCTTT
TRBV7-3,TRBJ2-7,TRBD2,NA,CASSFRLAELREQYF,TGTGCCAGCAGCTTCCGACTAGCAGAGCTCCGCGAGCAGTACTTC
TRBV6-5,TRBJ1-1,NA,NA,CASSYSIGGEAFF,TGTGCCAGCAGTTACTCGATAGGAGGGGAAGCTTTCTTT
TRBV7-2,TRBJ2-3,NA,few,CASSSQGYLTDTQYF,TGTGCCAGCAGCTCCCAGGGTTACCTCACAGATACGCAGTATTTT
TRBV4-1,TRBJ1-6,NA,NA,CASSQQESSYNSPLHF,TGCGCCAGCAGCCAACAGGAAAGCTCCTATAATTCACCCCTCCACTTT
TRBV14,TRBJ2-3,NA,NA,CASSARWAQYF,TGTGCCAGCAGCGCCCGATGGGCCCAGTATTTT
TRBV13,TRBJ2-7,NA,NA,CASRGSPRGEQYF,TGTGCCAGTCGAGGGTCTCCCCGAGGGGAGCAGTACTTC
TRBV2,TRBJ1-6,TRBD1,few,CASSETGQGYSPLHF,TGTGCCAGCAGTGAAACGGGACAGGGTTATTCACCCCTCCACTTT
TRBV6-6,TRBJ2-7,NA,NA,CASSRRPDEQYF,TGTGCCAGCAGTCGGCGGCCGGACGAGCAGTACTTC
TRBV6-5,TRBJ1-2,TRBD1,NA,CASSSDRGDGYTF,TGTGCCAGCAGTTCGGACAGGGGGGATGGCTACACCTTC
TRBV2,TRBJ2-1,NA,NA,CASSEALAIEQFF,TGTGCCAGCAGTGAGGCACTAGCTATTGAGCAGTTCTTC
TRBV7-9,TRBJ2-2,NA,NA,CASSQGPEATGELFF,TGTGCCAGCAGCCAGGGTCCCGAGGCCACCGGGGAGCTGTTTTTT